This T cell receptor beta chain came from a study of identical twins' blood T cells. Study summary: Some 12 libraries, six alpha and six beta, gave 50 million or so reads.

Original handling: Each library had roughly 2 to 3.6 million CDR3 reads and about 100,000 to nearly 550,000 clonotypes. From the 5' RACE reads, TCRdb called clonotypes with MiXCR, one entry per CDR3 protein. The V and J calls and clone size come from TCRdb's table, not from the authors' own analysis. The table has roughly 380,000 distinct CDR3 sequences, under 30% seen once; the top ten hold 6.1%. Note on this clonotype: No antigen is known for it.

Reared together, all three twin pairs probably met the same infectious agents and vaccines. Whole-study findings and limits: Twins shared more top CDR3 clonotypes than unrelated donors did.

The V and J ends lost 5 bases and 1 base respectively, with 3 bases between them. Germline V gives CDR1 SQVTM, CDR2 ANQGSEA. This CDR3 contains 11 residues. The sequence was collected from a woman aged 18-55 years in good health. V usage is TRBV29-1 and J usage is TRBJ2-1; unclear D gene. Sequencing was carried out using PBMCs. The CDR3 nucleotides read TGCAGCGTTCGGTCCTACAATGAGCAGTTCTTC. It is translated as CSVRSYNEQFF.